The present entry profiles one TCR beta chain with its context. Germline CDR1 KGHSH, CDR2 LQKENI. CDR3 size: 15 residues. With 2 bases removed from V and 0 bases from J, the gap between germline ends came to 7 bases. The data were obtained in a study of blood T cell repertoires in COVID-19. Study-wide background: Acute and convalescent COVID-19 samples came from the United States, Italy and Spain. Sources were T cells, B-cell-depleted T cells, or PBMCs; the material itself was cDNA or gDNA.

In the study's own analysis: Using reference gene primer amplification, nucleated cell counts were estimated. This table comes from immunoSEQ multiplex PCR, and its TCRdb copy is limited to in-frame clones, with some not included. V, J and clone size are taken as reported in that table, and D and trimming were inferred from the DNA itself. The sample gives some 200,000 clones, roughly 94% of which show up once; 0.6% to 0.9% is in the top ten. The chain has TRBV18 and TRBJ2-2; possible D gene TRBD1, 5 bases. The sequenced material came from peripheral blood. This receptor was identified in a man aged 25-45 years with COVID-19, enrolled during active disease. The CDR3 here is CASSPSGTNTGELFF. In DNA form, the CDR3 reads TGTGCCAGCTCACCATCAGGGACGAACACCGGGGAGCTGTTTTTT. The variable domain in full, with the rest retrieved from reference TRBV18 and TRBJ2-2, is NAGVMQNPRHLVRRRGQEARLRCSPMKGHSHVYWYRQLPEEGLKFMVYLQKENIIDESGMPKERFSAEFPKEGPSILRIQQVVRGDSAAYFCASSPSGTNTGELFFGEGSRLTVL.